This T cell receptor beta chain stems from a study of blood T cell repertoires in COVID-19. CDR1 is MGHRA and CDR2 is YSYEKL in the germline V gene. V was cut by 0 bases and J by 7 bases, with 7 bases left in between. The CDR3 has 13 amino acids. Profiling relied on immunoSEQ multiplex PCR, and the TCRdb table lists in-frame clones only, not all of them. There are some 320,000 clones in the sample; over 75% occur only once, and about 7% lies in the top ten. The J gene is TRBJ1-5, the V gene TRBV4-1; D unclear. The clonotype originates from a human donor in a cohort sampled during active COVID-19. Material: peripheral blood. This CDR3 reads CASSQDTAQPQHF. The DNA for the CDR3 is TGCGCCAGCAGCCAAGATACCGCGCAGCCCCAGCATTTT.